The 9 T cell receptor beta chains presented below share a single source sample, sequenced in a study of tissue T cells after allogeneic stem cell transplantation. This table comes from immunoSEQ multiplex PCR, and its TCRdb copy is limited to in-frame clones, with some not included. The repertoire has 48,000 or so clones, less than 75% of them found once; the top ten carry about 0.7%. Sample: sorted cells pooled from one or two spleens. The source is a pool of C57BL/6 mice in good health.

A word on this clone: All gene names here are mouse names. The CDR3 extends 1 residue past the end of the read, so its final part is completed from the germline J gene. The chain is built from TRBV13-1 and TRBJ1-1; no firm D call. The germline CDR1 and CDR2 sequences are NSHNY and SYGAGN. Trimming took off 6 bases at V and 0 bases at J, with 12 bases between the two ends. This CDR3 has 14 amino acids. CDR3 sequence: CASIPRGANTEVFF. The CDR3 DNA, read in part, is TGTGCCAGCATCCCCCGGGGTGCAAACACAGAAGTCTTC.

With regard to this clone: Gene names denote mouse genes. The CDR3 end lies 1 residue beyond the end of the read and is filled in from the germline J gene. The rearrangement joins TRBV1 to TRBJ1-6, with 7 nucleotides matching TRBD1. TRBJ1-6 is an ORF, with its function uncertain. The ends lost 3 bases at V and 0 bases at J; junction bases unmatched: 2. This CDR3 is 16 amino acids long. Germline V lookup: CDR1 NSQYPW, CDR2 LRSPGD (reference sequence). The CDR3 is CTCSARGNSYNSPLYF. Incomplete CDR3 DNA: TGCACCTGCAGTGCCAGGGGGAATTCCTATAATTCGCCCCTCTAC.

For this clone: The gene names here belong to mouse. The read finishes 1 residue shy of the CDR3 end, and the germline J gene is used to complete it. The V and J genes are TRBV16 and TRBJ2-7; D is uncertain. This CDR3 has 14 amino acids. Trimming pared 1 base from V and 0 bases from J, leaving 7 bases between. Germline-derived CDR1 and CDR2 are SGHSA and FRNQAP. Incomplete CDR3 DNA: TGTGCAAGCAGCTTAGCAAAAAGCTCCTATGAACAGTAC. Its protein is CASSLAKSSYEQY. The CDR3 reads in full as CASSLAKSSYEQYF. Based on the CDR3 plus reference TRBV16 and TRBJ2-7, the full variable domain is NAGVIQTPRHKVTGKGQEATLWCEPISGHSAVFWYRQTIVQGLEFLTYFRNQAPIDDSGMPKERFSAQMPNQSHSTLKIQSTQPQDSAVYLCASSLAKSSYEQYFGPGTRLTVL.

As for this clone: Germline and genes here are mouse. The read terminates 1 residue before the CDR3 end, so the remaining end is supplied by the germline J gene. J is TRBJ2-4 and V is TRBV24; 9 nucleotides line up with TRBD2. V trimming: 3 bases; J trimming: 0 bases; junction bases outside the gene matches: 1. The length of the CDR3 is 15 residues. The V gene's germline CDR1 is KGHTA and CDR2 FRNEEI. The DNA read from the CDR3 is TGTGCCAGCAGTCTCACTGGGGGGAGTCAAAACACCTTGTAC. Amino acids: CASSLTGGSQNTLY. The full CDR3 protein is CASSLTGGSQNTLYF.

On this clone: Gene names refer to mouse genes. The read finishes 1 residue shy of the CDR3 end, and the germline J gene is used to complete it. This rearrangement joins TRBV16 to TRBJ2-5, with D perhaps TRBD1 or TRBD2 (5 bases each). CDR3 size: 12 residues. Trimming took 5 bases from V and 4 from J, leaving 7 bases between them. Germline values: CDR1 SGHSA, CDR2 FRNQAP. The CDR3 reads CASSGTEDTQYF. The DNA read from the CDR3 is TGTGCAAGCAGCGGGACGGAAGACACCCAGTAC. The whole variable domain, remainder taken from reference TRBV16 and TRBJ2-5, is NAGVIQTPRHKVTGKGQEATLWCEPISGHSAVFWYRQTIVQGLEFLTYFRNQAPIDDSGMPKERFSAQMPNQSHSTLKIQSTQPQDSAVYLCASSGTEDTQYFGPGTRLLVL.

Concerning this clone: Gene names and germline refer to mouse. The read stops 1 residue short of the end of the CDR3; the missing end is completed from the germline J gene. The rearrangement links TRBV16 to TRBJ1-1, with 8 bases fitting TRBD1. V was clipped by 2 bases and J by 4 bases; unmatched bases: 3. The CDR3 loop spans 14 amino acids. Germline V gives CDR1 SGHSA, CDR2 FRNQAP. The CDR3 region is CASSLQGAGTEVFF. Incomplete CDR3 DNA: TGTGCAAGCAGCTTACAGGGGGCTGGCACAGAAGTCTTC.

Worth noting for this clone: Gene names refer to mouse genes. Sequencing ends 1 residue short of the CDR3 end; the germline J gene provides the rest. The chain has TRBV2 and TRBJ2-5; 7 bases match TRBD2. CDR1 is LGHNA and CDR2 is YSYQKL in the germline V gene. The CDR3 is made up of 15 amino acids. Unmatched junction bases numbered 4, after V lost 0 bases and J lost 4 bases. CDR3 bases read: TGTGCCAGCAGCCAAGATCCCCTGGGGGAAGACACCCAGTAC. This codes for CASSQDPLGEDTQY. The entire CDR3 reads CASSQDPLGEDTQYF.

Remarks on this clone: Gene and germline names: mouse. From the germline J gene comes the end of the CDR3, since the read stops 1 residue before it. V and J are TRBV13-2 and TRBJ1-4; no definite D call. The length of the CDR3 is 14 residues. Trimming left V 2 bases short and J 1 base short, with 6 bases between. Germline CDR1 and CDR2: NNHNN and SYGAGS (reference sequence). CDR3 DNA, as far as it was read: TGTGCCAGCGGTGAGGAGGGTTCCAACGAAAGATTATTT. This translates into CASGEEGSNERLF. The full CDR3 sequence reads CASGEEGSNERLFF.

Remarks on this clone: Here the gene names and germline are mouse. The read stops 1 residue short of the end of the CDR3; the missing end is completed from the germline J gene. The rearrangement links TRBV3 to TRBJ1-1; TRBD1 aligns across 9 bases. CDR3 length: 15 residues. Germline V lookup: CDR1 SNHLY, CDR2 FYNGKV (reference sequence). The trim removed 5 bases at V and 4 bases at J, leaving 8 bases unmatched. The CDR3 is CASSRQGGATTEVFF. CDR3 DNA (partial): TGTGCCAGCAGCCGACAGGGGGGGGCAACCACAGAAGTCTTC.